The 15 T cell receptor beta chains presented below share a single source sample, sequenced in a study of blood T cell repertoires in COVID-19. Sequencing was performed with immunoSEQ multiplex PCR; in TCRdb, only in-frame clones are kept and a portion is missing. The sample yields about 110,000 clones, around three quarters seen once. Sequencing input: peripheral blood. Receptor source: a human donor in a cohort sampled during active or convalescent COVID-19.

This chain joins TRBV7-8 and TRBJ2-1; a weak D match, TRBD2 (5 bases). V shed 3 bases and J shed 1 base, with 7 bases lying between them. This CDR3 is 14 amino acids long. Germline loops: CDR1 SGHVS, CDR2 FQNEAQ. CDR3 sequence (DNA): TGTGCCAGCAGCTTTAGAGGGTCCTACAATGAGCAGTTCTTC. It specifies CASSFRGSYNEQFF.

The chain couples TRBV5-1 to TRBJ1-1; D unclear. V lost 0 bases, J lost 5 bases, and 14 bases lay in between. The germline CDR1 and CDR2 sequences are SGHRS and YFSETQ. The CDR3 extends over 15 amino acids. Here the CDR3 reads CASSLVSGLRTEAFF. The CDR3 region has the DNA TGCGCCAGCAGCTTGGTCAGTGGCTTGAGGACTGAAGCTTTCTTT.

The chain joins TRBV2 to TRBJ1-5; D unclear. Germline values: CDR1 SNHLY, CDR2 FYNNEI. Trimming shortened V by 3 bases and J by 6 bases, and 9 bases separated the two germline ends. The CDR3 totals 13 residues. This CDR3 reads CASSETLIQPQHF. The CDR3 nucleotides are TGTGCCAGCAGTGAGACTCTTATTCAGCCCCAGCATTTT.

This rearrangement joins TRBV12-5 to TRBJ2-3; 7 bases align to TRBD1. Germline values: CDR1 LGHNT, CDR2 FRNRAP. J was trimmed by 2 bases and V by 6 bases; bases with no gene match: 5. This CDR3 comprises 14 residues. The CDR3 nucleotides read TGTGCTAGTGGCAAACAGGGGTTCACAGATACGCAGTATTTT. It encodes CASGKQGFTDTQYF.

The CDR3 loop is CASSLTGRVPGANVLTF. Here the CDR3 DNA reads TGTGCCAGCAGCTTGACAGGGAGGGTCCCCGGGGCCAACGTCCTGACTTTC. V is TRBV5-4 and J is TRBJ2-6, with D maybe TRBD2 (7 bases). Germline V CDR1 and CDR2: SGHNT, YYREEE (reference sequence). The germline V and J ends were trimmed by 1 base and 4 bases, with 15 bases remaining between them. The CDR3 covers 17 residues.

This clone occurred once. The chain uses TRBV19 and TRBJ2-1, with 9 positions matching TRBD1. J gave up 5 bases and V 3 bases, and 5 bases lay outside the gene matches. CDR3 length: 15 amino acids. Looked up from germline, CDR1 is LNHDA and CDR2 is SQIVND (reference sequence). CDR3: CASSIAGTGNNEQFF. The DNA for the CDR3 is TGTGCCAGTAGTATTGCCGGGACAGGGAACAATGAGCAGTTCTTC.

The chain uses TRBV5-1 and TRBJ2-1; 9 bases line up with TRBD2. Germline trimming cut 1 base from V and 4 bases from J; bases unmatched to any gene: 3. CDR1 and CDR2 (germline): SGHRS, YFSETQ. The length of the CDR3 is 15 residues. The CDR3 region has the DNA TGCGCCAGCAGCTTGAGGAGCGGGGGGTACAATGAGCAGTTCTTC. Protein: CASSLRSGGYNEQFF.

The V and J genes are TRBV5-1 and TRBJ1-6, with TRBD1 as a possible D gene (5 bases). This CDR3 contains 18 residues. The V end was cut by 4 bases, the J end by 0 bases, with 17 bases between. In germline, CDR1 is SGHRS, CDR2 YFSETQ. CDR3 in amino acids: CASSPYLTASSYNSPLHF. The CDR3 DNA reads as TGCGCCAGCAGCCCATACCTGACAGCTAGCTCCTATAATTCACCCCTCCACTTT.

Only a few counts were recorded for this clone. CDR3 sequence reads: CASTRGGGSYEQYF. The CDR3 DNA follows: TGTGCCAGCACCCGCGGGGGGGGTTCCTACGAGCAGTACTTC. V gene TRBV2 combines with J gene TRBJ2-7; 9 bases are a match to TRBD2. The CDR3 runs to 14 residues. The trim removed 7 bases at V and 1 base at J, leaving 5 bases unmatched. From germline, CDR1 is SNHLY and CDR2 FYNNEI.

The chain couples TRBV7-2 to TRBJ2-3, with TRBD2 matching over 8 bases. There are 16 residues in the CDR3. Trimming at V came to 5 bases and at J to 7 bases, leaving 14 bases not matched to a gene. Germline CDR1 SGHTA, CDR2 FQGNSA. CDR3 sequence: CASSRSGGVVGYTQYF. In DNA, the CDR3 is TGTGCCAGCAGCCGGAGCGGGGGAGTGGTGGGATATACGCAGTATTTT.

The chain combines TRBV5-6 with TRBJ2-7; 7 bases are shared with TRBD1. The CDR3 is 15 amino acids. Trimming at V came to 2 bases and at J to 1 base, leaving 6 bases not matched to a gene. CDR1 SGHDT and CDR2 YYEEEE come from the germline V gene. The CDR3 here is CASSFSQGESYEQYF. The CDR3 region has the DNA TGTGCCAGCAGCTTCAGTCAGGGGGAGTCCTACGAGCAGTACTTC.

This clone has a handful of counts. This chain connects TRBV4-2 to TRBJ2-2; unclear D gene. The V gene lost 7 bases and the J gene lost 3 bases, with 6 bases spanning the gap. The CDR3 totals 12 residues. Germline loops: CDR1 LGHNA, CDR2 YNFKEQ. CDR3 bases: TGTGCCAGCAACTACTACACCGGGGAGCTGTTTTTT. Protein sequence: CASNYYTGELFF.

V and J are TRBV24-1 and TRBJ2-1; D may be TRBD1 (6 bases). CDR3 length equals 14 residues. Germline CDR1 is KGHDR and CDR2 is SFDVKD. V was shortened by 4 bases and J by 6 bases, with 12 bases between the two germline ends. Written as DNA, the CDR3 is TGTGCCACCAGTGACATACAGGGATTCAATGAGCAGTTCTTC. This codes for CATSDIQGFNEQFF.

This chain joins TRBV6-2 or TRBV6-3 and TRBJ2-2; 9 nucleotides align to TRBD2. Germline V CDR1 and CDR2: MNHEY, SVGEGT. V gave up 0 bases and J gave up 4 bases; unmatched junction bases: 0. The CDR3 extends over 15 amino acids. CDR3 amino acids: CASSYSLAGTGELFF. In DNA, the CDR3 is TGTGCCAGCAGTTACTCACTAGCGGGCACCGGGGAGCTGTTTTTT.

The V and J genes are TRBV29-1 and TRBJ1-4; 8 positions agree with TRBD1. CDR1 and CDR2 (germline): SQVTM, ANQGSEA. The CDR3 runs 13 residues. Unmatched junction bases numbered 8, after V lost 6 bases and J lost 8 bases. The CDR3 here is CSVKQGVGEKLFF. CDR3 coding DNA: TGCAGCGTGAAACAGGGGGTCGGCGAAAAACTGTTTTTT.